These 22 T cell receptor beta chains originate from one sample sequenced in a study of cytomegalovirus exposure and HLA in healthy donors. PCR employed 60 Vbeta and 13 Jbeta primers. TCRdb's copy holds only in-frame clones and misses some; the assay was immunoSEQ multiplex PCR. This sample has some 150,000 clones, with 75% to 85% found just once. Sequenced: PBMCs. These receptors were collected from a woman aged 45-65 years in good health and CMV-seronegative.

CDR3 amino acids: CASGRQIYNEQFF. The DNA for the CDR3 is TGTGCCAGCGGGCGCCAGATCTACAATGAGCAGTTCTTC. This rearrangement joins TRBV2 to TRBJ2-1; no firm D call. Per germline, CDR1 SNHLY and CDR2 FYNNEI. Trimming stripped 8 bases from V and 3 bases from J, with 11 bases between. The CDR3 totals 13 residues.

This clone was counted a single time. J is TRBJ2-1 and V is TRBV18; TRBD1 matches 8 bases. Germline V gene sequence: CDR1 KGHSH, CDR2 LQKENI. The CDR3 contains 16 residues. J lost 7 bases, V lost 4 bases, and 12 bases had no gene match. The CDR3 here is CASSLTDRVSPNEQFF. The CDR3 DNA reads TGTGCCAGCTCACTAACGGACAGGGTTTCTCCAAATGAGCAGTTCTTC.

The rearrangement uses TRBV28 and TRBJ2-7, with D possibly matching TRBD1 (5 bases). The CDR3 loop spans 13 amino acids. CDR1 MDHEN and CDR2 SYDVKM come from the germline V gene. The ends were cut back, 5 bases at V and 4 bases at J, with 12 bases in the middle. CDR3 sequence: CASSAGALYEQYF. The CDR3 nucleotides are TGTGCCAGCAGTGCTGGGGCCCTTTACGAGCAGTACTTC.

This clone turned up a few times. The rearrangement uses TRBV9 and TRBJ2-2; 14 bases line up with TRBD2. V shed 3 bases, J shed 4 bases, and the junction held 8 bases outside the gene matches. CDR3 length equals 18 residues. Per the germline V gene, CDR1 is SGDLS and CDR2 is YYNGEE. CDR3 DNA sequence: TGTGCCAGCAGCGGAAGGACTAGCGGGGGGTCGACCACCGGGGAGCTGTTTTTT. Amino acids: CASSGRTSGGSTTGELFF.

The chain couples TRBV2 to TRBJ1-5, with D tentatively TRBD1 (5 bases). The CDR3 spans 15 residues. Germline CDR1 reads SNHLY; CDR2 reads FYNNEI. V was clipped by 6 bases and J by 1 base, with 13 bases between them. DNA of the CDR3: TGTGCCAGCAGAGTAACGGGGGGGAGCAATCAGCCCCAGCATTTT. Amino acid sequence: CASRVTGGSNQPQHF.

The chain carries TRBV28 and TRBJ1-2; D remains ambiguous. CDR3 length: 11 residues. The germline gives CDR1 MDHEN, CDR2 SYDVKM. V lost 4 bases, J lost 4 bases, and 4 bases lay in between. CDR3 sequence: CASSYTYGYTF. The DNA of the CDR3 is TGTGCCAGCAGTTACACCTATGGCTACACCTTC.

This clone was seen more than once but under ten times. The rearrangement uses TRBV4-2 and TRBJ1-1; 8 nucleotides align to TRBD1. CDR3 length: 14 amino acids. Germline values: CDR1 LGHNA, CDR2 YNFKEQ. Germline trimming cut 5 bases from V and 1 base from J; bases unmatched to any gene: 3. The DNA for the CDR3 is TGTGCCAGCAGCTTGGGACAGGCGAACACTGAAGCTTTCTTT. Translated, it gives CASSLGQANTEAFF.

The CDR3 region is CASSQNLGGSNEKLFF. The DNA for the CDR3 is TGTGCCAGCAGTCAGAACCTTGGCGGGAGTAATGAAAAACTGTTTTTT. V and J are TRBV2 and TRBJ1-4, with D hard to call. CDR1 and CDR2 (germline): SNHLY, FYNNEI. The CDR3 consists of 16 residues. V was pared by 5 bases and J by 4 bases, with 17 bases between.

The V gene is TRBV5-1, the J gene TRBJ2-5, with a tentative D call TRBD2 (6 bases). The tail of the sequence fits TRBJ2-7 better, so the J call may be wrong. Looked up from germline, CDR1 is SGHRS and CDR2 is YFSETQ. The length of the CDR3 is 15 residues. The CDR3 sequence is CASSLQSGTLYEQYF. CDR3 nucleotide sequence: TGCGCCAGCAGCTTACAATCCGGGACTCTCTACGAGCAGTACTTC.

This clone was counted between two and nine times. This chain links TRBV27 with TRBJ2-5; TRBD2 matches at 9 bases. There are 17 residues in the CDR3. V dropped 2 bases and J dropped 1; count of bases not matched to a gene: 8. CDR1 is MNHEY and CDR2 is SMNVEV in the germline V gene (reference sequence). The CDR3 loop is CASSLAVPSGIQETQYF. Written as DNA, the CDR3 is TGTGCCAGCAGTTTAGCGGTACCTAGCGGGATCCAAGAGACCCAGTACTTC.

This chain links TRBV7-2 with TRBJ2-3; the match to TRBD2 covers 9 bases. V shed 1 base and J 6 bases; nucleotides not matched to a gene: 8. The CDR3 is 16 amino acids. Looked up from germline, CDR1 is SGHTA and CDR2 is FQGNSA. The CDR3 coding sequence is TGTGCCAGCAGCTTAGTCGGCGGGGGGGCCTTGGATACGCAGTATTTT. It encodes CASSLVGGGALDTQYF.

The chain combines TRBV27 with TRBJ1-2; 8 bases match TRBD1. The CDR3 runs 17 residues. Germline CDR1 reads MNHEY; CDR2 reads SMNVEV (reference sequence). V was clipped by 4 bases and J by 5 bases; unmatched bases: 15. CDR3 loop: CASSSPSRQGLDYGYTF. DNA for the CDR3: TGTGCCAGCAGTTCACCCTCCCGACAGGGGCTTGATTATGGCTACACCTTC.

This chain joins TRBV14 and TRBJ1-4; 9 bases match TRBD1. CDR3 length equals 15 residues. V was clipped by 4 bases and J by 6 bases; unmatched bases: 6. Per the germline V gene, CDR1 is SGHDN and CDR2 is FVKESK. CDR3 sequence (DNA): TGTGCCAGCAGCCGGGCGGGGACAGGGTATGAAAAACTGTTTTTT. Encoded protein: CASSRAGTGYEKLFF.

This chain joins TRBV19 and TRBJ1-3, with TRBD1 matching over 10 bases. The V gene end was trimmed by 3 bases and the J gene end by 7 bases; junction bases not matched to a gene: 3. This CDR3 is 14 amino acids long. Germline V gene data show CDR1 as LNHDA and CDR2 as SQIVND (reference sequence). CDR3 DNA: TGTGCCAGTAGTATGACAGGGGGCTCCAACACCATATATTTT. Protein: CASSMTGGSNTIYF.

V and J are TRBV6-5 and TRBJ1-6; D remains unclear. CDR3 length: 14 residues. V was shortened by 0 bases and J by 9 bases, with 9 bases between the two germline ends. Germline V CDR1 and CDR2: MNHEY, SVGAGI. In DNA form, the CDR3 reads TGTGCCAGCAGTTACTCGAGTAGAAGTTCACCCCTCCACTTT. It translates to CASSYSSRSSPLHF.

The chain is built from TRBV2 and TRBJ2-1; D is possibly TRBD1 (5 bases). The CDR3 consists of 11 residues. V lost 6 bases and J lost 15, with 15 bases in between. From germline, CDR1 is SNHLY and CDR2 FYNNEI. Here the CDR3 DNA reads TGTGCCAGCAGCCTTTGGGGCTATGGGTTCTTC. Its protein product is CASSLWGYGFF.

The V gene is TRBV4-3, the J gene TRBJ2-7; D might be TRBD2 (5 bases). CDR3 size: 16 residues. The germline gives CDR1 LGHNA, CDR2 YSLEER. V lost 4 bases and J 2 bases, leaving 18 bases between the germline ends. The CDR3 DNA reads TGCGCCAGCAGCCGATCCTTCCCGGGGAGTCCCTACGAGCAGTACTTC. This gives the protein CASSRSFPGSPYEQYF.

This clone was seen at least ten times. The chain combines TRBV7-3 with TRBJ1-1; D remains ambiguous. V was cut by 3 bases and J by 1 base, with 6 bases left in between. The CDR3 is 13 amino acids. Germline CDR1 and CDR2: SGHTA and FQGTGA. This CDR3 reads CASSFTTNTEAFF. The CDR3 nucleotides read TGTGCCAGCAGCTTCACAACGAACACTGAAGCTTTCTTT.

This clone was counted a few times. The chain uses TRBV28 and TRBJ2-4; TRBD1 matches at 11 bases. Germline loops: CDR1 MDHEN, CDR2 SYDVKM. The CDR3 consists of 13 residues. V gave up 5 bases and J gave up 9 bases; unmatched junction bases: 3. CDR3 in amino acids: CASSPGQGAIQYF. Here the CDR3 DNA reads TGTGCCAGCAGTCCAGGACAGGGGGCCATTCAGTACTTC.

The CDR3 bases are TGTGCCAGCAGTTACTCGGAGACAGGCACCTACGAGCAGTACTTC. Its protein is CASSYSETGTYEQYF. The rearrangement uses TRBV6-5 and TRBJ2-7; D may be TRBD1 (6 bases). V was pared by 0 bases and J by 2 bases, with 11 bases between. Germline V lookup: CDR1 MNHEY, CDR2 SVGAGI. CDR3 size: 15 residues.

The chain carries TRBV7-9 and TRBJ1-1; weak D call: TRBD1 (5 bases). The germline CDR1 and CDR2 sequences are SEHNR and FQNEAQ (reference sequence). The CDR3 has 13 residues. Trimming took off 0 bases at V and 6 bases at J, with 8 bases between the two ends. CDR3 DNA: TGTGCCAGCAGCTTAGCTCAGGGTCCTGAAGCTTTCTTT. Translated: CASSLAQGPEAFF.

There are a few counts of this clone. The CDR3 nucleotides read TGCAGTGAAGGGGGGAACACTGAAGCTTTCTTT. As protein: CSEGGNTEAFF. The chain employs TRBV20-1 and TRBJ1-1, with TRBD1 as a possible D gene (6 bases). Germline CDR1 reads DFQATT; CDR2 reads SNEGSKA (reference sequence). The CDR3 is made up of 11 amino acids. Trimming removed 7 bases at V and 1 base at J, with 7 bases between.